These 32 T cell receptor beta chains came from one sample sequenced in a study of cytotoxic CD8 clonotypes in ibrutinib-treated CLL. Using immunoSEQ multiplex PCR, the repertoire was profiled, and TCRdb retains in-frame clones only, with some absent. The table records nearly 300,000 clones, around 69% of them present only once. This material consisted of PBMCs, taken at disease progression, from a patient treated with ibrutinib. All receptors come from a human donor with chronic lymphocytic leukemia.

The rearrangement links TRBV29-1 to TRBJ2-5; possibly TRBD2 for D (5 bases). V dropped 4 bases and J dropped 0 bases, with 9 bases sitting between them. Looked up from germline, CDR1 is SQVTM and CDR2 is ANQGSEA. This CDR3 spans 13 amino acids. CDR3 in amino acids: CSVVVGDQETQYF. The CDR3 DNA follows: TGCAGCGTTGTCGTCGGGGACCAAGAGACCCAGTACTTC. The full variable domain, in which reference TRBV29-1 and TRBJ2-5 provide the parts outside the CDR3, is SAVISQKPSRDICQRGTSLTIQCQVDSQVTMMFWYRQQPGQSLTLIATANQGSEATYESGFVIDKFPISRPNLTFSTLTVSNMSPEDSSIYLCSVVVGDQETQYFGPGTRLLVL.

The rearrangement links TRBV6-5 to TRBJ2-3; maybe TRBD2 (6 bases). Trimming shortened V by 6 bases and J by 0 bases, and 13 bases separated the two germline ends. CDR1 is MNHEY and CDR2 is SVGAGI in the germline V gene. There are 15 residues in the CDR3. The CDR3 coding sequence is TGTGCCAGCAGCCCCCAGCGGGCCAGCACAGATACGCAGTATTTT. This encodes CASSPQRASTDTQYF.

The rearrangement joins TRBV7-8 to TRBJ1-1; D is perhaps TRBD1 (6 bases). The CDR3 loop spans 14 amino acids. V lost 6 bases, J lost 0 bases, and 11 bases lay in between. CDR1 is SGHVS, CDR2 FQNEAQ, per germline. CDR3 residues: CASRSGQMNTEAFF. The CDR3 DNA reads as TGTGCCAGCAGATCCGGACAGATGAACACTGAAGCTTTCTTT.

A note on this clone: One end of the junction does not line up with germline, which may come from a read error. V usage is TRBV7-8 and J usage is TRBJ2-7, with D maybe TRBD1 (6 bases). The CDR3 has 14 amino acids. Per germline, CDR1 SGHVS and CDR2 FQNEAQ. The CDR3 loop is CASSLEQKQGHGVF. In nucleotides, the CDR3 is TGTGCCAGCAGCTTAGAGCAAAAACAGGGCCATGGGGTCTTC.

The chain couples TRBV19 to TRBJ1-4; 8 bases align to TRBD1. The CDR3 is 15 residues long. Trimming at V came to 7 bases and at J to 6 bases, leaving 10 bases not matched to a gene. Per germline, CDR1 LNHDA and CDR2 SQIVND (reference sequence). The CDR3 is CASTEDRGSDEKLFF. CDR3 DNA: TGTGCCAGTACCGAAGACAGGGGATCCGATGAAAAACTGTTTTTT.

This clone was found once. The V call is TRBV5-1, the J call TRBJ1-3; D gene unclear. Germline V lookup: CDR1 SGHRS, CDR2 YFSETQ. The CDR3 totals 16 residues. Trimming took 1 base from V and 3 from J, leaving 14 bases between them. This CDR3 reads CASSLFGSRVGNTIYF. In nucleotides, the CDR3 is TGCGCCAGCAGCTTGTTTGGCAGTCGAGTTGGAAACACCATATATTTT.

The CDR3 spells CASSPSGTGFEQYF. The CDR3 nucleotides read TGTGCCAGCAGTCCATCCGGGACAGGGTTCGAGCAGTACTTC. This chain connects TRBV27 to TRBJ2-7, with TRBD1 matching over 9 bases. The germline V gene encodes CDR1 MNHEY and CDR2 SMNVEV (reference sequence). The CDR3 contains 14 residues. The V gene end was trimmed by 5 bases and the J gene end by 6 bases; junction bases not matched to a gene: 8.

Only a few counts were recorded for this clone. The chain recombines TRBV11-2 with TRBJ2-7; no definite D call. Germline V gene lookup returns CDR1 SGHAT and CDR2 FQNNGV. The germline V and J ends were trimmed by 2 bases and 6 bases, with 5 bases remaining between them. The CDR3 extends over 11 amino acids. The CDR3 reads CASSLQVEQYF. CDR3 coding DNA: TGTGCCAGCAGCTTACAGGTCGAGCAGTACTTC.

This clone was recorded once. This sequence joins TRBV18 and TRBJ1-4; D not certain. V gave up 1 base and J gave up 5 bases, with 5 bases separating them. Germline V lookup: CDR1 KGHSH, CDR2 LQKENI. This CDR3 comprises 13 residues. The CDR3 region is CASSPHKNEKLFF. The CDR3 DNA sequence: TGTGCCAGCTCACCACATAAGAATGAAAAACTGTTTTTT. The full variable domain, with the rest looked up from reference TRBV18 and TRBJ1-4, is NAGVMQNPRHLVRRRGQEARLRCSPMKGHSHVYWYRQLPEEGLKFMVYLQKENIIDESGMPKERFSAEFPKEGPSILRIQQVVRGDSAAYFCASSPHKNEKLFFGSGTQLSVL.

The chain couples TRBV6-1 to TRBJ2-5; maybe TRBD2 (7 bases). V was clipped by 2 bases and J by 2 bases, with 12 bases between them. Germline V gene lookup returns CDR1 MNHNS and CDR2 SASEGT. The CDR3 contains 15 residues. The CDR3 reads CASSELGGLQETQYF. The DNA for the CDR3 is TGTGCCAGCAGTGAACTGGGGGGGCTGCAAGAGACCCAGTACTTC.

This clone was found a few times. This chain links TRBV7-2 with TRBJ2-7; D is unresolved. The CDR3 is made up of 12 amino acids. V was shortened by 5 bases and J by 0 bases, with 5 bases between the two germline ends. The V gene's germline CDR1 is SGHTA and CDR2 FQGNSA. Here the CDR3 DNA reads TGTGCCAGCAGCCCGAGCTCCTACGAGCAGTACTTC. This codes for CASSPSSYEQYF.

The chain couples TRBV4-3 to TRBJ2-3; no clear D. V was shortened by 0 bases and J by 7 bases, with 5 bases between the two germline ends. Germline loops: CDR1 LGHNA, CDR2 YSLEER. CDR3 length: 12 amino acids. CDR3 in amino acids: CASSQDRYTQYF. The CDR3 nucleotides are TGCGCCAGCAGCCAAGATAGATATACGCAGTATTTT.

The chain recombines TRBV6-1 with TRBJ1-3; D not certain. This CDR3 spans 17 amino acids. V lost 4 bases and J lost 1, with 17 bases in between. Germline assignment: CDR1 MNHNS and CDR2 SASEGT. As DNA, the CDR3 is TGTGCCAGCAGTGCCCTGGACGGAGTTTTATCTGGAAACACCATATATTTT. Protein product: CASSALDGVLSGNTIYF.

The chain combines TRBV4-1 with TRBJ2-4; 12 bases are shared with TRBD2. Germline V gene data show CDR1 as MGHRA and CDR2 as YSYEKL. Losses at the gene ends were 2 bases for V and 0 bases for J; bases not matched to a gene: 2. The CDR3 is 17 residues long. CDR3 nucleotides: TGCGCCAGCAGCCAACCGACTAGCGGGGGAGCCAAAAACATTCAGTACTTC. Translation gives CASSQPTSGGAKNIQYF.

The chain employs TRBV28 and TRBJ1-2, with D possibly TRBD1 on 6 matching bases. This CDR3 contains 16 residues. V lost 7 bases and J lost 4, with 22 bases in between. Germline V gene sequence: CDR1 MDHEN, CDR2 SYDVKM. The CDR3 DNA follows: TGTGCCAGCACTTTGGGACGGACAGTTTTATTCTATGGCTACACCTTC. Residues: CASTLGRTVLFYGYTF.

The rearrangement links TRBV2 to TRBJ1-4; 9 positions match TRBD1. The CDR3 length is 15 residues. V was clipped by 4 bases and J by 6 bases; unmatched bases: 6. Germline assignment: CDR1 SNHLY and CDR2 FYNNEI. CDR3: CASSVYRGRDEKLFF. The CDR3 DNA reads TGTGCCAGCAGTGTTTACAGGGGGCGCGATGAAAAACTGTTTTTT.

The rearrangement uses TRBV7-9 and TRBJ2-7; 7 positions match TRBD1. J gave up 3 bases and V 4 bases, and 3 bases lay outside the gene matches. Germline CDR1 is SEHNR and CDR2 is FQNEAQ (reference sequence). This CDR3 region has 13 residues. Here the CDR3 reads CASSSWTGYEQYF. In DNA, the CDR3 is TGTGCCAGCAGCTCATGGACAGGCTACGAGCAGTACTTC.

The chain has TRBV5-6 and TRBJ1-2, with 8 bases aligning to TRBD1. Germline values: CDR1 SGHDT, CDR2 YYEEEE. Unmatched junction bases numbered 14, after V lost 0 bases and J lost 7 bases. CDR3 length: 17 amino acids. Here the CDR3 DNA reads TGTGCCAGCAGCTTGGGCCTCCTAACAGGGGGTATCTTTGGCTACACCTTC. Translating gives CASSLGLLTGGIFGYTF.

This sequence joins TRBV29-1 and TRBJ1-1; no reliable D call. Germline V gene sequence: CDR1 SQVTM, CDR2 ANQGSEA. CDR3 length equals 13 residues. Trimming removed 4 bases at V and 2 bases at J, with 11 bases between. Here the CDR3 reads CSVASELNTEAFF. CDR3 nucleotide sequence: TGCAGCGTTGCATCAGAGTTAAACACTGAAGCTTTCTTT.

CDR3 nucleotides: TGTGCCAGTAGTACCCGGACAGGCTTCTACGAGCAGTACTTC. Its protein is CASSTRTGFYEQYF. The chain combines TRBV19 with TRBJ2-7; 7 nucleotides agree with TRBD1. The CDR3 covers 14 residues. Trimming cost V 4 bases and J 3 bases; bases outside gene matches: 6. Germline CDR1 and CDR2: LNHDA and SQIVND (reference sequence).

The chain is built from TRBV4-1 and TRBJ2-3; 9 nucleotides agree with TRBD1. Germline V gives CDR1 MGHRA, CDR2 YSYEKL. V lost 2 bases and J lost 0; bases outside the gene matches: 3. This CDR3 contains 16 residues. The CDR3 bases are TGCGCCAGCAGCCAACCGACAGGGGGTAGCACAGATACGCAGTATTTT. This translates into CASSQPTGGSTDTQYF.

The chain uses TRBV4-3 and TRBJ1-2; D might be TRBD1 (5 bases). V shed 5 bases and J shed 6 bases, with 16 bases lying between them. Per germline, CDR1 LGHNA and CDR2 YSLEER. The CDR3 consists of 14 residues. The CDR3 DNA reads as TGCGCCAGCAGCAGGGTAGTTGCGGGGCATGGCTACACCTTC. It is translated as CASSRVVAGHGYTF.

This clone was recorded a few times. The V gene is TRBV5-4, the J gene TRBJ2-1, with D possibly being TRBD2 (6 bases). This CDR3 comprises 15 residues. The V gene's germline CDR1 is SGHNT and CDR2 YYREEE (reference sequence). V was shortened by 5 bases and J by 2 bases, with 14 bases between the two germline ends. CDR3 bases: TGTGCCAGCAGTGTAACGGGAGCACCCTACAATGAGCAGTTCTTC. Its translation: CASSVTGAPYNEQFF. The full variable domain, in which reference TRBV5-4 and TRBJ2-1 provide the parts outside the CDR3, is ETGVTQSPTHLIKTRGQQVTLRCSSQSGHNTVSWYQQALGQGPQFIFQYYREEENGRGNFPPRFSGLQFPNYSSELNVNALELDDSALYLCASSVTGAPYNEQFFGPGTRLTVL.

The CDR3 reads CASSELDRRQETQYF. The CDR3 DNA reads as TGTGCCAGCAGTGAATTGGACCGACGGCAAGAGACCCAGTACTTC. The gene calls are TRBV25-1 and TRBJ2-5; D unclear. CDR3 length: 15 amino acids. Germline CDR1 and CDR2: MGHDK and SYGVNS. V lost 1 base and J 2 bases, leaving 11 bases between the germline ends. Combining the CDR3 with reference TRBV25-1 and TRBJ2-5 gives the whole variable domain EADIYQTPRYLVIGTGKKITLECSQTMGHDKMYWYQQDPGMELHLIHYSYGVNSTEKGDLSSESTVSRIRTEHFPLTLESARPSHTSQYLCASSELDRRQETQYFGPGTRLLVL.

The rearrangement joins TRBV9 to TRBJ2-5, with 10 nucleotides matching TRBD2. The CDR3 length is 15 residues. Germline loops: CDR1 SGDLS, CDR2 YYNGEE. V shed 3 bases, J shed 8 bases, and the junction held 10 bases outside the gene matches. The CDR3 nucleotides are TGTGCCAGCAGCGCAGGAGCGGGAGGGCCGGATACCCAGTACTTC. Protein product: CASSAGAGGPDTQYF.

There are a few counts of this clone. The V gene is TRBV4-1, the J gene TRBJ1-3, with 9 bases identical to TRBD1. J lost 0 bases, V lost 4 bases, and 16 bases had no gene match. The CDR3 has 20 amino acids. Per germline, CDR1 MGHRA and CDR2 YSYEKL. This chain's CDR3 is CASSLFPGQGGWHSGNTIYF. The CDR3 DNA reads TGCGCCAGCAGCCTATTTCCGGGACAGGGTGGGTGGCACTCTGGAAACACCATATATTTT.

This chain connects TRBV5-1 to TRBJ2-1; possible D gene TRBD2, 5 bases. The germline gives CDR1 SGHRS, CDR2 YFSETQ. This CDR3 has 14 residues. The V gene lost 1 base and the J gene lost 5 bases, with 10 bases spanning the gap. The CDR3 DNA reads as TGCGCCAGCAGCTTGAACGGGAACCACAATGAGCAGTTCTTC. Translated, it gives CASSLNGNHNEQFF.

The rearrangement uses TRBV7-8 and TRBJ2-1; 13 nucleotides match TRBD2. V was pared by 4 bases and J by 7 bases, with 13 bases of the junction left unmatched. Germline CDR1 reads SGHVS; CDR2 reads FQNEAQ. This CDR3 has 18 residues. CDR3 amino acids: CASSSLPRTSGSFNEQFF. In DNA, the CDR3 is TGTGCCAGCAGCTCCCTCCCCAGGACTAGCGGGAGCTTTAATGAGCAGTTCTTC.

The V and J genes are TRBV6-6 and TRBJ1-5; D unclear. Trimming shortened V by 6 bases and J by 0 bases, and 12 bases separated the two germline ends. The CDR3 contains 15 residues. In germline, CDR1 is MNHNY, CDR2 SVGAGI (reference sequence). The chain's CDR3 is CASRSLGHSNQPQHF. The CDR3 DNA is TGTGCCAGCAGAAGCCTCGGGCATAGCAATCAGCCCCAGCATTTT.

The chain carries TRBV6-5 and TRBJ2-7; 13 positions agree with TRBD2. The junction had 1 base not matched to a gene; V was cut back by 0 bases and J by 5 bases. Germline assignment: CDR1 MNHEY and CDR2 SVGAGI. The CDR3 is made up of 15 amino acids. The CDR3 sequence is CASSYSGLAGDEQYF. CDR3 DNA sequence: TGTGCCAGCAGTTACTCAGGACTAGCGGGAGACGAGCAGTACTTC.

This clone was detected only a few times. DNA for the CDR3: TGTGCCAGCAGCTTGACTAGACGCCGTCAGGGGGTGGATACGCAGTATTTT. Its translation: CASSLTRRRQGVDTQYF. V is TRBV11-2 and J is TRBJ2-3; possible D gene TRBD1, 7 bases. The V end lost 3 bases, the J end lost 6 bases, and 22 bases lay between the germline ends. The CDR3 is made up of 17 amino acids. Germline-derived CDR1 and CDR2 are SGHAT and FQNNGV.

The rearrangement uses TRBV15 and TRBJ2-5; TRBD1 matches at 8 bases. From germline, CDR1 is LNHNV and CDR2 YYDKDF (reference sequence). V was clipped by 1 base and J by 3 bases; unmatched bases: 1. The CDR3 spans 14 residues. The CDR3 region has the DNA TGTGCCACCAGCAGAGTGGACAGGGAAGAGACCCAGTACTTC. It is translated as CATSRVDREETQYF.